This T cell receptor (beta chain) was sequenced in a study of CD8 T cells in ankylosing spondylitis. TCRdb fed the 5' RACE reads into MiXCR, producing one record per CDR3 protein. Of more than 200,000 distinct CDR3 sequences in the sample, under 30% were seen once. At least ten counts were recorded for this clonotype. Trimming took 7 bases from V and 1 from J, leaving 15 bases between them. This CDR3 spans 14 amino acids. CDR1 SQVTM and CDR2 ANQGSEA come from the germline V gene. The TCR sequence derives from a male donor with ankylosing spondylitis or in good health (not recorded which). Specimen: blood, either unsorted or a sorted T cell fraction (not recorded which). This chain connects TRBV29-1 to TRBJ2-3; weak D call: TRBD2 (6 bases). CDR3: CSAQKSSGTDTQYF. CDR3 DNA: TGCAGCGCCCAGAAATCTAGCGGCACAGATACGCAGTATTTT.